This T cell receptor (beta chain) was recorded in a study of response to subunit inactivated influenza vaccine. The study, taken as a whole, reports: Each seasonal influenza vaccination, the authors suggested, recruits few new T cells.

This clonotype was seen only a few times. Its antigen is unknown. A single record per CDR3 protein comes from TCRdb applying MiXCR to the RT-PCR reads. The top ten clones hold approximately 13% of a sample with approximately 530,000 distinct CDR3 sequences, 6% to 9% of them seen once. The germline CDR1 and CDR2 sequences are MGHDK and SYGVNS. Trimming at V came to 5 bases and at J to 4 bases, leaving 4 bases not matched to a gene. The CDR3 sequence is 14 residues long. This receptor was identified in a man aged 45-69 years who received an inactivated influenza vaccine. The sequencing used PBMCs from blood, collected less than 25 months after vaccination. The chain combines TRBV25-1 with TRBJ2-7, with 11 bases identical to TRBD2. The CDR3 DNA reads TGTGCCAGCAGTCGGCCTAGCGGGGGGTACGAGCAGTACTTC. Its protein is CASSRPSGGYEQYF.